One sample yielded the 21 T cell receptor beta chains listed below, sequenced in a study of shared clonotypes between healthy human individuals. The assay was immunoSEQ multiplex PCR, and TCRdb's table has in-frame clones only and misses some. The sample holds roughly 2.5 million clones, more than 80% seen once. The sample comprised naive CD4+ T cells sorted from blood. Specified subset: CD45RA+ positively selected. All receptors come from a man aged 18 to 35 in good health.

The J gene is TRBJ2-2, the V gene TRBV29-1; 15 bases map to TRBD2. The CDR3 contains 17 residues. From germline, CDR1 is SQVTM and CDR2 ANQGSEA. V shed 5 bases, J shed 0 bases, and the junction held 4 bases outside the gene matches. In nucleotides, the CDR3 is TGCAGCGTTCGAGGGACTAGCGGGGGGTCGAACACCGGGGAGCTGTTTTTT. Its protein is CSVRGTSGGSNTGELFF.

DNA for the CDR3: TGTGCCAGCAGTTTAGGTCGGGGCCCGGGGACCCAGTACTTC. Translation gives CASSLGRGPGTQYF. The rearrangement uses TRBV28 and TRBJ2-5; D may correspond to TRBD1 or TRBD2 (5 bases each). Germline lookup yields CDR1 MDHEN and CDR2 SYDVKM. The CDR3 spans 14 residues. Trimming shortened V by 2 bases and J by 7 bases, and 14 bases separated the two germline ends.

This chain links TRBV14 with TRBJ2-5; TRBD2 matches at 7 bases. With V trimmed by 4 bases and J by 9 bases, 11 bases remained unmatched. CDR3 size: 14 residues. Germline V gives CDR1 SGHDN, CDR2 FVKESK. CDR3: CASSRAGTKLAQYF. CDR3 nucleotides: TGTGCCAGCAGCCGGGCCGGGACTAAATTAGCCCAGTACTTC.

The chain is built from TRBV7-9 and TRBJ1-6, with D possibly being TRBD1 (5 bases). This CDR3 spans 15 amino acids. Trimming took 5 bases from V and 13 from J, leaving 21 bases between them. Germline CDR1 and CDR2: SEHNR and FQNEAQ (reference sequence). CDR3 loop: CASSLWDSSIAPLHF. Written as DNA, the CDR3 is TGTGCCAGCAGCCTATGGGACTCCTCGATTGCTCCCCTCCACTTT.

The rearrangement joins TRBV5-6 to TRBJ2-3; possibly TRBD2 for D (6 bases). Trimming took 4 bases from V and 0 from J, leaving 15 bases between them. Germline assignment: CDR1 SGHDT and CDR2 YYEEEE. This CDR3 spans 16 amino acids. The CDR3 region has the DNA TGTGCCAGCAGCCCCTTGGGGGGAACTAGCACAGATACGCAGTATTTT. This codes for CASSPLGGTSTDTQYF.

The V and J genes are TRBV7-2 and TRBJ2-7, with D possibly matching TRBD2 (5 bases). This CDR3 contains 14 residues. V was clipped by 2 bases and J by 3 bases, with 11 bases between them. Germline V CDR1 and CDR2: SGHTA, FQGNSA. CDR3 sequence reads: CASSLSRAVYEQYF. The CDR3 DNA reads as TGTGCCAGCAGCTTATCGCGGGCTGTCTACGAGCAGTACTTC.

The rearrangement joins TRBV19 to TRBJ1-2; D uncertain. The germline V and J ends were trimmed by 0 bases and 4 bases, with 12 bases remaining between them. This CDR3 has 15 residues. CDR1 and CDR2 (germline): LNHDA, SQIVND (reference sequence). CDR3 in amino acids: CASSIDGQTSYGYTF. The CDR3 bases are TGTGCCAGTAGTATAGATGGCCAGACCTCCTATGGCTACACCTTC.

The CDR3 coding sequence is TGTGCCAGCAGTTTACCCCGACTAGCAGAGACCCAGTACTTC. It encodes CASSLPRLAETQYF. The rearrangement joins TRBV28 to TRBJ2-5, with 7 bases identical to TRBD2. V lost 2 bases and J lost 4; bases outside the gene matches: 4. This CDR3 spans 14 amino acids. CDR1 and CDR2 from the germline V gene are MDHEN and SYDVKM.

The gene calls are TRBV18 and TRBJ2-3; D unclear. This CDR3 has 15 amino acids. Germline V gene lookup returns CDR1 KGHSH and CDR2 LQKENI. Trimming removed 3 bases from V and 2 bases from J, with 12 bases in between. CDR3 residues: CASSPDPRPTDTQYF. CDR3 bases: TGTGCCAGCTCACCCGACCCCCGCCCCACAGATACGCAGTATTTT.

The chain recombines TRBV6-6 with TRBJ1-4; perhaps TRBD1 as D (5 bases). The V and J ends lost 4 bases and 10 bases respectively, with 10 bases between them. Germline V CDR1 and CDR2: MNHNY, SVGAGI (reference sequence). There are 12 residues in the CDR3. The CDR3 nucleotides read TGTGCCAGCAGTTCAAAAAGGGGAAAACTGTTTTTT. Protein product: CASSSKRGKLFF.

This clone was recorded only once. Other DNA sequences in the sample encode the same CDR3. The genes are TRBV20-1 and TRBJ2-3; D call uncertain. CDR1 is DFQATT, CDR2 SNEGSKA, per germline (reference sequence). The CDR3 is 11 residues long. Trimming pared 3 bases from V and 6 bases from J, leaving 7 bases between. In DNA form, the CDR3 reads TGCAGTGCTAGCTTGGCGGATACGCAGTATTTT. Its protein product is CSASLADTQYF.

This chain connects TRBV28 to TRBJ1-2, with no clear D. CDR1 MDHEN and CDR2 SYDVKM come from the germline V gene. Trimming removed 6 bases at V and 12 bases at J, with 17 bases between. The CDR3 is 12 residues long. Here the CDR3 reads CASSRSWPSDTF. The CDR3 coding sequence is TGTGCCAGCAGCCGAAGCTGGCCCTCCGACACCTTC.

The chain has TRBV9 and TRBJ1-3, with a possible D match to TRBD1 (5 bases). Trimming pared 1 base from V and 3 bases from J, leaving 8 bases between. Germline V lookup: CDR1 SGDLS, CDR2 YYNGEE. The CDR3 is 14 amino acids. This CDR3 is CASSVMTVGNTIYF. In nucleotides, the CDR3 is TGTGCCAGCAGCGTAATGACAGTTGGAAACACCATATATTTT.

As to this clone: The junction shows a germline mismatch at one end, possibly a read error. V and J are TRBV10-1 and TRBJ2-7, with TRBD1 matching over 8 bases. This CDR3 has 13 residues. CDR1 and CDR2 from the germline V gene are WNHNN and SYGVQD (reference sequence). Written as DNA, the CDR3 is TGCGCCAGCAGTGACCCCGGACAGGGTACGGTGAGATTC. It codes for CASSDPGQGTVRF.

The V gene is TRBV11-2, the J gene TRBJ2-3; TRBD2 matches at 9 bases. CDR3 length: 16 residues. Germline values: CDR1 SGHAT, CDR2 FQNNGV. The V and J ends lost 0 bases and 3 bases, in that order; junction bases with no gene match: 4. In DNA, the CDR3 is TGTGCCAGCAGCTTAGATACAGCGGGGGGTACAGATACGCAGTATTTT. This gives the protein CASSLDTAGGTDTQYF.

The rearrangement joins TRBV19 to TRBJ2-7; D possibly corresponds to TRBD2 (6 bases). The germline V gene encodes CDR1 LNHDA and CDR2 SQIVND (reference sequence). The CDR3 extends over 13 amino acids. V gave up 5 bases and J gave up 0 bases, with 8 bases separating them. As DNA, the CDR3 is TGTGCCAGTAGTCCCGGGGGCTCCTACGAGCAGTACTTC. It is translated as CASSPGGSYEQYF. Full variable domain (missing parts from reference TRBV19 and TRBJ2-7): DGGITQSPKYLFRKEGQNVTLSCEQNLNHDAMYWYRQDPGQGLRLIYYSQIVNDFQKGDIAEGYSVSREKKESFPLTVTSAQKNPTAFYLCASSPGGSYEQYFGPGTRLTVT.

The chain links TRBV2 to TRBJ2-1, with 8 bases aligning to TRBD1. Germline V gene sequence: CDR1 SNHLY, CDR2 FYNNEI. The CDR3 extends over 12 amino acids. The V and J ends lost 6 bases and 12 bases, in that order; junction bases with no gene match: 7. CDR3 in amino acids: CASREDRARQFF. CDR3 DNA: TGTGCCAGCAGGGAGGACAGGGCACGGCAGTTCTTC.

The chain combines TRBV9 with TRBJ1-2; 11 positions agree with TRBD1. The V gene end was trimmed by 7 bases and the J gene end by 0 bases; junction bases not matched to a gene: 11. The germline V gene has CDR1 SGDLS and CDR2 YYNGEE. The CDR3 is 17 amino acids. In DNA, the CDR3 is TGTGCCAGCGGTTCTGTGGGACAGGGGGTGCCTAACTATGGCTACACCTTC. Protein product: CASGSVGQGVPNYGYTF.

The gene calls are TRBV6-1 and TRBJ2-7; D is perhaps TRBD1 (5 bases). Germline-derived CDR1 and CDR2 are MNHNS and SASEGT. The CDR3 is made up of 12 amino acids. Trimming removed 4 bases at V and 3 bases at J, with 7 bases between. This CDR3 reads CASSGGHYEQYF. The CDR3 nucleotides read TGTGCCAGCAGTGGGGGCCACTACGAGCAGTACTTC.

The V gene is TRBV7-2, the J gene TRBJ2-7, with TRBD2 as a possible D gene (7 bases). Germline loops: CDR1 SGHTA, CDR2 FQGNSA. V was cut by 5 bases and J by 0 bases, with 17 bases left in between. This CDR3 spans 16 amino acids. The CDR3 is CASSPGGLAPSYEQYF. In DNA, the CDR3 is TGTGCCAGCAGCCCGGGGGGCCTAGCGCCCTCCTACGAGCAGTACTTC.

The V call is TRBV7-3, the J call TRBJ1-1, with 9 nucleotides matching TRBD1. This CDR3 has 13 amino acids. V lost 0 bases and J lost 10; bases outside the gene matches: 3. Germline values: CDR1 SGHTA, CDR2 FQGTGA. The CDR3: CASSLTGDRAAFF. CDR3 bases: TGTGCCAGCAGCTTAACTGGGGACAGGGCAGCTTTCTTT.